This T cell receptor beta chain was recovered during a study of OX40 agonist ivuxolimab in advanced cancers. Study-level results: Expanded clones were, on average, more numerous among CD8+ T cells than CD4+.

Sequencing was performed with immunoSEQ multiplex PCR; in TCRdb, only in-frame clones are kept and a portion is missing. The table has roughly 100,000 clones, roughly 88% seen once. Concerning this clone: The target antigen is unknown.

In germline, CDR1 is SGHAT, CDR2 FQNNGV. Trimming took 5 bases from V and 6 from J, leaving 11 bases between them. The CDR3 has 13 amino acids. Sampling times: baseline, cycle 4 day 1, cycle 7 day 1. The source was CD4+ or CD8+ T cells sorted from blood, collected in a trial of the OX40 agonist ivuxolimab. The chain carries TRBV11-2 and TRBJ2-1; a possible D gene is TRBD1 (6 bases). The source is an adult with an advanced solid tumor such as melanoma, head and neck, liver or kidney cancer. The CDR3 here is CASSGGRGNEQFF. The DNA of the CDR3 is TGTGCCAGCAGCGGCGGCAGGGGCAATGAGCAGTTCTTC.